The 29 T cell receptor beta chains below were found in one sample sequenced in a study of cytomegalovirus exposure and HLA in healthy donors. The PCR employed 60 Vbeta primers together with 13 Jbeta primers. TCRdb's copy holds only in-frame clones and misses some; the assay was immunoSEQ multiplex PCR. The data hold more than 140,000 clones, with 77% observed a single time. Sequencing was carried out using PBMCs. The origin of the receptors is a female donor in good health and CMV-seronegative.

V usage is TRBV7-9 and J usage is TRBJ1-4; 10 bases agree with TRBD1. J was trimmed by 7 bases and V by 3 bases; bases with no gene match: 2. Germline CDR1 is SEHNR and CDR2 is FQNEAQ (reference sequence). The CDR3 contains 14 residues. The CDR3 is CASSLGQGSEKLFF. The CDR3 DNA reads TGTGCCAGCAGCTTGGGACAGGGGAGTGAAAAACTGTTTTTT.

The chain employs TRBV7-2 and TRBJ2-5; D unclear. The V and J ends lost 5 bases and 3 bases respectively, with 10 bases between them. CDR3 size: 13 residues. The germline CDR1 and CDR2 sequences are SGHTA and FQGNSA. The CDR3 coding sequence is TGTGCCAGCAGCCGTCCCTTTGAAGAGACCCAGTACTTC. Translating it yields CASSRPFEETQYF.

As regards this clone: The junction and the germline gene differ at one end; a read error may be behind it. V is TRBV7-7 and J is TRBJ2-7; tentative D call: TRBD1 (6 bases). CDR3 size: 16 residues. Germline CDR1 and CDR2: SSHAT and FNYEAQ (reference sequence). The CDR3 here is CASSLGWGLSSYEQYF. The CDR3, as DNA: TGTGCTAGCAGCTTAGGCTGGGGGCTGAGCTCCTACGAGCAGTACTTC.

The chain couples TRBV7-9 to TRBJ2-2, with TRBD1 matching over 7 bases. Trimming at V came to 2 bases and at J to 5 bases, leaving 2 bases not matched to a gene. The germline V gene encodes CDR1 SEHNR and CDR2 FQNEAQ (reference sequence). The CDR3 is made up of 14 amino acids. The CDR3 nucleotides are TGTGCCAGCAGCTTAACACAGGGGACCGGGGAGCTGTTTTTT. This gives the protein CASSLTQGTGELFF.

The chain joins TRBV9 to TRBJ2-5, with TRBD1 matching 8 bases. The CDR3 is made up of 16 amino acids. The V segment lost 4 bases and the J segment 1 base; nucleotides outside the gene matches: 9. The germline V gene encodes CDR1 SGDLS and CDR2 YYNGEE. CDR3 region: CASSPRTGKIQETQYF. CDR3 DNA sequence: TGTGCCAGCAGCCCCCGGACAGGGAAAATCCAAGAGACCCAGTACTTC.

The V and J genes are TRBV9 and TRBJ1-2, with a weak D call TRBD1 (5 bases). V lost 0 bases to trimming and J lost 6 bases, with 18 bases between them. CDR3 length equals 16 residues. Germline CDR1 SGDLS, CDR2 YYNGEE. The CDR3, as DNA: TGTGCCAGCAGCGTAGTGACAGCCCCCCAGGACGATGGCTACACCTTC. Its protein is CASSVVTAPQDDGYTF.

DNA for the CDR3: TGTGCCTGCCCGGGGGGAGGGGTAAACAATGAGCAGTTCTTC. It translates to CACPGGGVNNEQFF. This chain joins TRBV30 and TRBJ2-1; 7 nucleotides match TRBD2. Germline V lookup: CDR1 GTSNPN, CDR2 SVGIG (reference sequence). J was trimmed by 5 bases and V by 6 bases; bases with no gene match: 10. The CDR3 loop spans 14 amino acids.

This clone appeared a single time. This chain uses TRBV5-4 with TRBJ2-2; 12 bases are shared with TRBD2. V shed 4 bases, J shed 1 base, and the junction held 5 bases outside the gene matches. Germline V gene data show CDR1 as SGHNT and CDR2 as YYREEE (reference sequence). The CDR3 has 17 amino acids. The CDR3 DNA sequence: TGTGCCAGCAGCCTACCGGGACTAGCGGGGAACACCGGGGAGCTGTTTTTT. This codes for CASSLPGLAGNTGELFF.

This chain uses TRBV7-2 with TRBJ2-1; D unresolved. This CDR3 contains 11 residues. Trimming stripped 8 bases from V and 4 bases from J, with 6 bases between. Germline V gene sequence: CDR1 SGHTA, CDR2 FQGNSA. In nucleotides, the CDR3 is TGTGCCAGCCGTACTTACAATGAGCAGTTCTTC. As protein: CASRTYNEQFF.

CDR3 residues: CASSLGAGGSYEQYF. The CDR3 DNA sequence: TGTGCCAGCAGCTTAGGGGCAGGGGGCAGTTACGAGCAGTACTTC. V is TRBV11-3 and J is TRBJ2-7; TRBD1 aligns across 8 bases. CDR1 and CDR2 (germline): SGHNT, YENEEA. V lost 1 base, J lost 4 bases, and 6 bases stayed unmatched. The CDR3 spans 15 residues. The full variable domain, with the rest looked up from reference TRBV11-3 and TRBJ2-7, is EAGVVQSPRYKIIEKKQPVAFWCNPISGHNTLYWYLQNLGQGPELLIRYENEEAVDDSQLPKDRFSAERLKGVDSTLKIQPAELGDSAVYLCASSLGAGGSYEQYFGPGTRLTVT.

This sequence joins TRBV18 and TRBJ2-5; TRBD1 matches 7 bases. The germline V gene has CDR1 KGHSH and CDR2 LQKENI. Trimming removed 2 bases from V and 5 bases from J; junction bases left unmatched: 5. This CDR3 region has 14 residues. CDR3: CASSPNSRGETQYF. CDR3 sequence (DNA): TGTGCCAGCTCACCAAACTCCAGGGGGGAGACCCAGTACTTC.

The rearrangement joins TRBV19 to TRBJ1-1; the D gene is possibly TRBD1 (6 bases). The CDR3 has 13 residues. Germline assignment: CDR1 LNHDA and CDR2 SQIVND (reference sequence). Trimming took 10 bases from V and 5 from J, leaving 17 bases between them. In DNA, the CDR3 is TGTGCCATCTTGGGGGCATGGGGAACTGAAGCTTTCTTT. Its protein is CAILGAWGTEAFF.

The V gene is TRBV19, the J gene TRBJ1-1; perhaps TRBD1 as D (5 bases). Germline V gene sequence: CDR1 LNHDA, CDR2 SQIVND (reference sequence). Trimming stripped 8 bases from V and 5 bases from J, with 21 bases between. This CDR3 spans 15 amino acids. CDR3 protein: CASSRGRGAGTEAFF. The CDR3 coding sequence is TGTGCCAGTTCGCGGGGGAGAGGGGCGGGTACTGAAGCTTTCTTT.

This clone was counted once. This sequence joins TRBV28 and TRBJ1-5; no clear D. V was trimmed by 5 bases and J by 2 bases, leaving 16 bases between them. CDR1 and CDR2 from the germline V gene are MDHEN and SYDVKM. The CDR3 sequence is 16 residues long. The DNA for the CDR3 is TGTGCCAGCAGTCCCCACGTGGGAGCGGGCAATCAGCCCCAGCATTTT. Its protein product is CASSPHVGAGNQPQHF.

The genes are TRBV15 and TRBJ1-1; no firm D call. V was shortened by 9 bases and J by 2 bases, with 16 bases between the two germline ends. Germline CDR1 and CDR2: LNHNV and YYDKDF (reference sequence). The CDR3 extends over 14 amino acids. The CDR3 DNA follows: TGTGCCACAGCCCGAGGAGGGCCCAACACTGAAGCTTTCTTT. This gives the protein CATARGGPNTEAFF. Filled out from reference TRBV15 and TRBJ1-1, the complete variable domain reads DAMVIQNPRYQVTQFGKPVTLSCSQTLNHNVMYWYQQKSSQAPKLLFHYYDKDFNNEADTPDNFQSRRPNTSFCFLDIRSPGLGDTAMYLCATARGGPNTEAFFGQGTRLTVV.

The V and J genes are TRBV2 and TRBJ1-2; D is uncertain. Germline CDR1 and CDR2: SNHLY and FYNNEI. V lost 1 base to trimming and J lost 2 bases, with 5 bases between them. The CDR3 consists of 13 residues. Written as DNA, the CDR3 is TGTGCCAGCAGTGAAGGCGTCAACTATGGCTACACCTTC. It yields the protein CASSEGVNYGYTF.

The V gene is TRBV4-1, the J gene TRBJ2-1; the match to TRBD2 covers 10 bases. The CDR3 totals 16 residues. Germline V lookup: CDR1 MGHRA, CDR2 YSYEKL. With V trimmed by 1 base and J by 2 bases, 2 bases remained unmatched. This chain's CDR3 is CASSQGLAGAYNEQFF. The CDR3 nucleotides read TGCGCCAGCAGCCAAGGTCTAGCGGGGGCCTACAATGAGCAGTTCTTC.

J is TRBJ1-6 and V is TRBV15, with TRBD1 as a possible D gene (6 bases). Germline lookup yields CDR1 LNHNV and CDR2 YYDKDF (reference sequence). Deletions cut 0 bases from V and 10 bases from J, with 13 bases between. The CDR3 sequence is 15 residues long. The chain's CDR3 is CATSRDLGQSSPLHF. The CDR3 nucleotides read TGTGCCACCAGCAGAGATCTAGGACAGAGCTCACCCCTCCACTTT.

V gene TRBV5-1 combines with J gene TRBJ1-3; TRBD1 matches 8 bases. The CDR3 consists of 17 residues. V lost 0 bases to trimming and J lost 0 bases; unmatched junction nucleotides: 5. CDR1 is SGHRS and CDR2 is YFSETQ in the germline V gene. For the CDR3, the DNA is TGCGCCAGCAGCTTGGACCAGGGGGCTCACTCTGGAAACACCATATATTTT. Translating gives CASSLDQGAHSGNTIYF.

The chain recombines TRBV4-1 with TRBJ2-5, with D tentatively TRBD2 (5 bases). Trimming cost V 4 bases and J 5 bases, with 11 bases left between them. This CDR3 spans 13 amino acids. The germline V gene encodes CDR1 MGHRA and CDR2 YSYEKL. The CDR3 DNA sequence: TGCGCCAGCAGCCCCGGGGAGTGGGAGACCCAGTACTTC. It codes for CASSPGEWETQYF.

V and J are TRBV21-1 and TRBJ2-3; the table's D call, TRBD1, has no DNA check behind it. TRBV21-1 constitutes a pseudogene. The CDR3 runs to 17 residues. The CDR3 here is CASSCRTPPCSTDTQYF. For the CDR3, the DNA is TGTGCCAGCAGCTGTCGGACACCGCCTTGTAGCACAGATACGCAGTATTTT.

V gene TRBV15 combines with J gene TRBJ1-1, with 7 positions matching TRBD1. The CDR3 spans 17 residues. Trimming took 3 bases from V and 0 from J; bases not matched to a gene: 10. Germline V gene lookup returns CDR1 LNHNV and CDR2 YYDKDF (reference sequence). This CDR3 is CATSSFDRAAMNTEAFF. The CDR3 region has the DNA TGTGCCACCAGCAGCTTCGACAGGGCCGCAATGAACACTGAAGCTTTCTTT. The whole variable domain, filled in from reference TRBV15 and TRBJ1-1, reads DAMVIQNPRYQVTQFGKPVTLSCSQTLNHNVMYWYQQKSSQAPKLLFHYYDKDFNNEADTPDNFQSRRPNTSFCFLDIRSPGLGDTAMYLCATSSFDRAAMNTEAFFGQGTRLTVV.

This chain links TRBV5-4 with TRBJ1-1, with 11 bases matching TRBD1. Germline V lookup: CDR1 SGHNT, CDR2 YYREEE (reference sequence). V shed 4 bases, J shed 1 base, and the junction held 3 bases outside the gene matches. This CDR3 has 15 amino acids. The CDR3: CASSPGQGGNTEAFF. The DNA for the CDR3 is TGTGCCAGCAGCCCGGGACAGGGGGGGAACACTGAAGCTTTCTTT.

CDR3 sequence: CASSFPRDGYTF. DNA of the CDR3: TGTGCCAGCAGCTTCCCCAGGGATGGCTACACCTTC. V usage is TRBV7-9 and J usage is TRBJ1-2; possibly TRBD1 for D (5 bases). Trimming took 3 bases from V and 6 from J, leaving 8 bases between them. The germline CDR1 and CDR2 sequences are SEHNR and FQNEAQ (reference sequence). The CDR3 consists of 12 residues.

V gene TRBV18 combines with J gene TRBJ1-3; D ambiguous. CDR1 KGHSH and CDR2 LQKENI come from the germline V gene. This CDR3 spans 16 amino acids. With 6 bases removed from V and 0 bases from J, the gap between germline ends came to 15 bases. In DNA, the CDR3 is TGTGCCAGCTCCCGAATGGACTGGTTCTCTGGAAACACCATATATTTT. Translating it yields CASSRMDWFSGNTIYF. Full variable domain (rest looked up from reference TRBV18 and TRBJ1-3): NAGVMQNPRHLVRRRGQEARLRCSPMKGHSHVYWYRQLPEEGLKFMVYLQKENIIDESGMPKERFSAEFPKEGPSILRIQQVVRGDSAAYFCASSRMDWFSGNTIYFGEGSWLTVV.

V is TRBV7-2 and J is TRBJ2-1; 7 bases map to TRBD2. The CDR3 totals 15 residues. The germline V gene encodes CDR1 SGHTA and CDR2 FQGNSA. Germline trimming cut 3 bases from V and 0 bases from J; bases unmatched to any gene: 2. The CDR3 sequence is CASSLSGTSYNEQFF. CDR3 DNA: TGTGCCAGCAGCTTGAGCGGGACCTCCTACAATGAGCAGTTCTTC. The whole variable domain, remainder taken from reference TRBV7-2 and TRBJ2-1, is GAGVSQSPSNKVTEKGKDVELRCDPISGHTALYWYRQSLGQGLEFLIYFQGNSAPDKSGLPSDRFSAERTGGSVSTLTIQRTQQEDSAVYLCASSLSGTSYNEQFFGPGTRLTVL.

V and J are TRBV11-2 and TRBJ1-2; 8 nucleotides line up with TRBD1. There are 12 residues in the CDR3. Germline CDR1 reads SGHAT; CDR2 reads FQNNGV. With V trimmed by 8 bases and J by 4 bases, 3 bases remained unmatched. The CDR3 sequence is CASWTGFYGYTF. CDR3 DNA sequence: TGTGCCAGCTGGACAGGGTTCTATGGCTACACCTTC.

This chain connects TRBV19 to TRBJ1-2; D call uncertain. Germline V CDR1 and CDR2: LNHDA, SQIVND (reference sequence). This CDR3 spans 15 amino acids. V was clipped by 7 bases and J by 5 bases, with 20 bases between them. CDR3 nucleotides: TGTGCCAGTACCTTCGTAGGAGACGCTCGTTATGGCTACACCTTC. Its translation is CASTFVGDARYGYTF.

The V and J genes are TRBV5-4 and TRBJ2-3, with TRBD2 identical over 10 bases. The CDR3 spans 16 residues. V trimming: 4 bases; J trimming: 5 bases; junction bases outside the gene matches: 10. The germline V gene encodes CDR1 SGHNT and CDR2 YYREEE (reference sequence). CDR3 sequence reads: CASSGKREGGEDTQYF. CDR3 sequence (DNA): TGTGCCAGCAGCGGAAAGCGGGAGGGCGGTGAAGATACGCAGTATTTT.